Given below is one TCR beta chain in context. Its antigen is undetermined. There are 15 residues in the CDR3. Germline V lookup: CDR1 WNHNN, CDR2 SYGVQD (reference sequence). The V end was cut by 2 bases, the J end by 0 bases, with 8 bases between. These data originate in a study of graft-versus-host responses after intestinal transplantation. This table comes from immunoSEQ multiplex PCR, and its TCRdb copy is limited to in-frame clones, with some not included. The table lists over 90,000 clones, roughly 93% of them singletons. This material consisted of unstimulated CD8+ T cells sorted from spleen or lymph node cells, taken before intestinal transplant. J is TRBJ1-5 and V is TRBV10-1; D ambiguous. The TCR comes from a human donor who received an intestinal transplant. CDR3 sequence: CASSEGRYSNQPQHF. CDR3 DNA sequence: TGCGCCAGCAGTGAGGGACGGTATAGCAATCAGCCCCAGCATTTT.